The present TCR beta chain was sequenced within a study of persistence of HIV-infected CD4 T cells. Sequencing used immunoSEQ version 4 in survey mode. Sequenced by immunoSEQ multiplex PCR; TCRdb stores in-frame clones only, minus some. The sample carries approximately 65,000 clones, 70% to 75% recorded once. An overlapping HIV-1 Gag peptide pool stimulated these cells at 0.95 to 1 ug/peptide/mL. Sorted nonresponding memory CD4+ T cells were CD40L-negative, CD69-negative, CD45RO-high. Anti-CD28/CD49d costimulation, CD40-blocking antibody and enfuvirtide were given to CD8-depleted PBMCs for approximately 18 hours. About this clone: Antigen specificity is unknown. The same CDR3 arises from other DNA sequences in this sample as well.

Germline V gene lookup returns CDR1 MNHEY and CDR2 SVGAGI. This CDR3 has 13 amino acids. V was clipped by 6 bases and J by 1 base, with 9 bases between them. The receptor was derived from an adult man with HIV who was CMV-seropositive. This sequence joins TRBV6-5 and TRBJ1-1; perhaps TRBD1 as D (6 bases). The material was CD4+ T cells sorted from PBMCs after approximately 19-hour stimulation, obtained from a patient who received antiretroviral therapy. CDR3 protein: CASSRTANTEAFF. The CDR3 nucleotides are TGTGCCAGCAGCCGGACAGCGAACACTGAAGCTTTCTTT.